One sample yielded the 12 T cell receptor beta chains listed below, sequenced in a study of cytomegalovirus exposure and HLA in healthy donors. The repertoire was sequenced with immunoSEQ multiplex PCR; TCRdb's copy has only in-frame clones and lacks some. The repertoire includes more than 90,000 clones, around 93% of them detected once, and around 1.1% sits in the top ten. Sequenced material: PBMCs. The receptors were sampled from a woman under 40 in good health and CMV-seropositive.

The V call is TRBV5-4, the J call TRBJ2-1; the D gene is possibly TRBD2 (6 bases). Trimming stripped 4 bases from V and 4 bases from J, with 18 bases between. The CDR3 contains 16 residues. Germline V lookup: CDR1 SGHNT, CDR2 YYREEE (reference sequence). CDR3 nucleotide sequence: TGTGCCAGCAGCCTGCCTGGGGAGGCGCCATACAATGAGCAGTTCTTC. The encoded protein is CASSLPGEAPYNEQFF.

The chain links TRBV11-2 to TRBJ2-1; 11 bases are a match to TRBD1. CDR1 and CDR2 (germline): SGHAT, FQNNGV. The V segment lost 5 bases and the J segment 8 bases; nucleotides outside the gene matches: 8. This CDR3 contains 15 residues. The CDR3 reads CASSLGTGGGYEQFF. CDR3 DNA sequence: TGTGCCAGCAGCCTAGGGACAGGGGGGGGTTATGAGCAGTTCTTC.

The CDR3 protein is CASRLTSGSYNEQFF. CDR3 bases: TGTGCCAGCAGATTGACTAGCGGGAGTTACAATGAGCAGTTCTTC. The chain couples TRBV2 to TRBJ2-1; 12 bases align to TRBD2. The CDR3 consists of 15 residues. The V gene's germline CDR1 is SNHLY and CDR2 FYNNEI. Trimming at V came to 6 bases and at J to 4 bases, leaving 4 bases not matched to a gene. Combining the CDR3 with reference TRBV2 and TRBJ2-1 gives the whole variable domain EPEVTQTPSHQVTQMGQEVILRCVPISNHLYFYWYRQILGQKVEFLVSFYNNEISEKSEIFDDQFSVERPDGSNFTLKIRSTKLEDSAMYFCASRLTSGSYNEQFFGPGTRLTVL.

The chain uses TRBV2 and TRBJ1-2; no firm D call. The germline V and J ends were trimmed by 3 bases and 7 bases, with 12 bases remaining between them. Germline CDR1 is SNHLY and CDR2 is FYNNEI. The CDR3 runs to 13 residues. As DNA, the CDR3 is TGTGCCAGCAGTGATCGGAAGACAAGTGGCTACACCTTC. This sequence encodes CASSDRKTSGYTF. The variable domain in full, completed from reference TRBV2 and TRBJ1-2, reads EPEVTQTPSHQVTQMGQEVILRCVPISNHLYFYWYRQILGQKVEFLVSFYNNEISEKSEIFDDQFSVERPDGSNFTLKIRSTKLEDSAMYFCASSDRKTSGYTFGSGTRLTVV.

CDR3 amino acids: CASSNTGQGVRQPQHF. The CDR3 DNA is TGTGCCAGCAGTAACACCGGACAGGGGGTTAGACAGCCCCAGCATTTT. The J gene is TRBJ1-5, the V gene TRBV6-6; 10 bases fit TRBD1. CDR1 and CDR2 (germline): MNHNY, SVGAGI (reference sequence). The CDR3 has 16 residues. The V segment lost 5 bases and the J segment 7 bases; nucleotides outside the gene matches: 11.

The rearrangement links TRBV5-5 to TRBJ2-2; 13 nucleotides align to TRBD2. Germline values: CDR1 SGHKS, CDR2 YYEKEE (reference sequence). This CDR3 spans 20 amino acids. With V trimmed by 0 bases and J by 7 bases, 15 bases remained unmatched. The CDR3 here is CASSLVRLAGGGSVGGELFF. CDR3 coding DNA: TGTGCCAGCAGCTTGGTCCGACTAGCGGGAGGAGGGTCTGTCGGCGGGGAGCTGTTTTTT.

The V call is TRBV7-2, the J call TRBJ2-5; 8 bases map to TRBD2. In germline, CDR1 is SGHTA, CDR2 FQGNSA. The trim removed 4 bases at V and 5 bases at J, leaving 6 bases unmatched. The CDR3 contains 14 residues. This CDR3 is CASSSSGPGETQYF. CDR3 nucleotide sequence: TGTGCCAGCAGCTCTAGCGGGCCCGGGGAGACCCAGTACTTC. The full variable domain, rest sourced from reference TRBV7-2 and TRBJ2-5, is GAGVSQSPSNKVTEKGKDVELRCDPISGHTALYWYRQSLGQGLEFLIYFQGNSAPDKSGLPSDRFSAERTGGSVSTLTIQRTQQEDSAVYLCASSSSGPGETQYFGPGTRLLVL.

This chain joins TRBV28 and TRBJ2-1; TRBD2 agrees at 13 bases. The V gene's germline CDR1 is MDHEN and CDR2 SYDVKM. The CDR3 has 16 amino acids. V was clipped by 6 bases and J by 13 bases; unmatched bases: 15. The CDR3 here is CASRLAGGPMGTPQFF. DNA for the CDR3: TGTGCCAGCAGACTAGCGGGAGGGCCAATGGGAACCCCACAGTTCTTC. The whole variable domain, remainder taken from reference TRBV28 and TRBJ2-1, is DVKVTQSSRYLVKRTGEKVFLECVQDMDHENMFWYRQDPGLGLRLIYFSYDVKMKEKGDIPEGYSVSREKKERFSLILESASTNQTSMYLCASRLAGGPMGTPQFFGPGTRLTVL.

The CDR3 nucleotides read TGTGCCAGCAGCTCCCTGACAGGGAACCCCTACGAGCAGTACTTC. This sequence encodes CASSSLTGNPYEQYF. The chain couples TRBV5-4 to TRBJ2-7, with 7 bases matching TRBD1. V was pared by 3 bases and J by 2 bases, with 8 bases of the junction left unmatched. Germline CDR1 SGHNT, CDR2 YYREEE (reference sequence). This CDR3 spans 15 amino acids.

The rearrangement links TRBV5-8 to TRBJ1-1; D is perhaps TRBD1 (5 bases). The ends were cut back, 0 bases at V and 4 bases at J, with 7 bases in the middle. CDR3 length equals 13 residues. CDR1 SGHTS and CDR2 YDEGEE come from the germline V gene. CDR3 loop: CASSLGRGTEAFF. CDR3 bases: TGTGCCAGCAGCTTGGGAAGGGGCACTGAAGCTTTCTTT. The complete variable domain, with remaining parts taken from reference TRBV5-8 and TRBJ1-1, reads EAGVTQSPTHLIKTRGQQATLRCSPISGHTSVYWYQQALGLGLQFLLWYDEGEERNRGNFPPRFSGRQFPNYSSELNVNALELEDSALYLCASSLGRGTEAFFGQGTRLTVV.

The chain is built from TRBV10-1 and TRBJ2-2, with 16 bases aligning to TRBD2. The CDR3 runs 18 residues. With V trimmed by 3 bases and J by 6 bases, 7 bases remained unmatched. Germline CDR1 reads WNHNN; CDR2 reads SYGVQD (reference sequence). CDR3 coding DNA: TGCGCCAGCAGTGACCCGGGACTAGCGGGAGGGCCCTCCGGGGAGCTGTTTTTT. Amino acids: CASSDPGLAGGPSGELFF.

This clone rates as medium-sized (0.01 to 0.1%). The DNA for the CDR3 is TGTGCCAGCAGTGGAGCGGGGGGTTTGGATACGCAGTATTTT. The encoded protein is CASSGAGGLDTQYF. The chain is built from TRBV6-4 and TRBJ2-3; 9 bases line up with TRBD2. Germline V gene data show CDR1 as MRHNA and CDR2 as SNTAGT. The CDR3 is made up of 14 amino acids. With V trimmed by 4 bases and J by 6 bases, 5 bases remained unmatched.